The next 24 T cell receptor beta chains were all read from a single sample in a study of blood T cells in healthy people across ages. Through a sample-barcoded 5' primer and a J-beta primer mix, a second PCR was run for about 6 to 12 cycles. TCRdb called the 5' RACE reads again in MiXCR, with one record for every CDR3 protein. The table has more than 1,000,000 distinct CDR3 sequences, almost 25% seen once. These sequences were also reported in another study, on T cells of mothers and their children.

The sequenced sample consisted of blood. Receptor source: a girl aged 2-10 years in good health.

This clonotype was counted a few times. The chain joins TRBV9 to TRBJ2-1, with 8 bases matching TRBD2. Unmatched junction bases numbered 9, after V lost 2 bases and J lost 8 bases. The germline CDR1 and CDR2 sequences are SGDLS and YYNGEE. The CDR3 is 15 amino acids. Here the CDR3 DNA reads TGTGCCAGCAGCGTTGGGGAGCGGGAGCGGCATGAGCAGTTCTTC. Protein sequence: CASSVGERERHEQFF.

This clonotype was picked up many times. The chain carries TRBV28 and TRBJ2-7; D tentatively fits TRBD1 or TRBD2 (5 bases each). The CDR3 sequence is 14 residues long. V was shortened by 5 bases and J by 0 bases, with 11 bases between the two germline ends. Germline CDR1 MDHEN, CDR2 SYDVKM. CDR3 in amino acids: CASSVPGTSYEQYF. Written as DNA, the CDR3 is TGTGCCAGCAGTGTCCCCGGGACCTCCTACGAGCAGTACTTC.

The chain combines TRBV7-3 with TRBJ2-7; tentative D call: TRBD1 (6 bases). Germline V gene data show CDR1 as SGHTA and CDR2 as FQGTGA. This CDR3 has 15 amino acids. Trimming removed 2 bases from V and 3 bases from J, with 14 bases in between. CDR3: CASSLSPGALYEQYF. In DNA, the CDR3 is TGTGCCAGCAGCTTATCACCAGGGGCACTCTACGAGCAGTACTTC.

The rearrangement joins TRBV2 to TRBJ2-7; D not certain. The CDR3 is 10 residues long. Germline V gene sequence: CDR1 SNHLY, CDR2 FYNNEI. Deletions cut 7 bases from V and 5 bases from J, with 6 bases between. CDR3: CASTADEQYF. DNA for the CDR3: TGTGCCAGCACCGCGGACGAGCAGTACTTC.

J is TRBJ2-1 and V is TRBV10-3, with 7 bases fitting TRBD1. Germline assignment: CDR1 ENHRY and CDR2 SYGVKD. The CDR3 has 14 amino acids. The V segment lost 10 bases and the J segment 4 bases; nucleotides outside the gene matches: 10. CDR3 DNA: TGTGCCAGTACCGGGACAGAAAAATACAATGAGCAGTTCTTC. This translates into CASTGTEKYNEQFF.

V usage is TRBV5-1 and J usage is TRBJ2-5; no firm D call. CDR1 and CDR2 from the germline V gene are SGHRS and YFSETQ. There are 14 residues in the CDR3. Trimming pared 4 bases from V and 4 bases from J, leaving 14 bases between. In DNA, the CDR3 is TGCGCCAGCAGCATATCGTGGTTCGCAGAGACCCAGTACTTC. Amino acids: CASSISWFAETQYF.

The rearrangement uses TRBV29-1 and TRBJ1-2; D gene ambiguous. The CDR3 extends over 15 amino acids. Trimming shortened V by 3 bases and J by 1 base, and 15 bases separated the two germline ends. Germline CDR1 SQVTM, CDR2 ANQGSEA. CDR3 loop: CSVEGSPSYNYGYTF. CDR3 nucleotide sequence: TGCAGCGTTGAGGGGTCCCCTTCCTATAACTATGGCTACACCTTC.

This clonotype was seen a handful of times. CDR3 sequence reads: CASSPSGVPSYEQYF. DNA for the CDR3: TGTGCCAGCAGCCCCAGCGGGGTTCCTTCCTACGAGCAGTACTTC. The chain employs TRBV6-1 and TRBJ2-7; 7 bases agree with TRBD2. Trimming at V came to 6 bases and at J to 1 base, leaving 9 bases not matched to a gene. The CDR3 contains 15 residues. Germline-derived CDR1 and CDR2 are MNHNS and SASEGT.

The chain links TRBV5-4 to TRBJ2-5; D is unclear. The J call may be in error: the DNA end matches TRBJ2-7 better. This CDR3 contains 12 residues. CDR1 SGHNT and CDR2 YYREEE come from the germline V gene (reference sequence). For the CDR3, the DNA is TGTGCCAGCAGCTTCGGGCCGAACGAGCAGTACTTC. Its protein is CASSFGPNEQYF.

The rearrangement uses TRBV28 and TRBJ2-7; tentatively, D is TRBD1 or TRBD2 (6 bases each). The CDR3 length is 14 residues. Germline CDR1 MDHEN, CDR2 SYDVKM. Between the trimmed V and J ends, which lost 6 bases and 3 bases, there was a span of 15 bases. DNA for the CDR3: TGTGCCAGCAGGGGGGCGGGACTCCGCTACGAGCAGTACTTC. Its translation is CASRGAGLRYEQYF.

This clonotype has only a few counts. The chain carries TRBV20-1 and TRBJ2-7; D possibly corresponds to TRBD1 (5 bases). Trimming took 7 bases from V and 6 from J, leaving 19 bases between them. The CDR3 totals 13 residues. Germline V gene lookup returns CDR1 DFQATT and CDR2 SNEGSKA (reference sequence). The CDR3 DNA sequence: TGCAGTGGGGGCCTTGTTTGGGGTTCCGAGCAGTACTTC. This translates into CSGGLVWGSEQYF.

This rearrangement joins TRBV21-1 to TRBJ2-7; TRBD2 is the table's D call, not checked against the DNA. TRBV21-1 is described as a pseudogene. The CDR3 runs to 17 residues. This CDR3 is CASPRGRVTDQKYEQYF. CDR3 bases: TGTGCCAGCCCTCGGGGGAGGGTTACCGACCAGAAATACGAGCAGTACTTC.

The chain links TRBV5-1 to TRBJ1-2; 9 positions agree with TRBD1. CDR1 SGHRS and CDR2 YFSETQ come from the germline V gene. The CDR3 length is 16 residues. V trimming: 4 bases; J trimming: 7 bases; junction bases outside the gene matches: 14. The CDR3 here is CASSERDRATYRGYTF. CDR3 bases: TGCGCCAGCAGCGAACGGGACAGGGCAACCTATCGTGGCTACACCTTC.

This clonotype was seen more than once but under ten times. V gene TRBV12-3 or TRBV12-4 combines with J gene TRBJ1-2; D is possibly TRBD1 (6 bases). Trimming took 3 bases from V and 4 from J, leaving 12 bases between them. There are 14 residues in the CDR3. The DNA of the CDR3 is TGTGCCAGCAGTTTCTCGACAGGACCCTATGGCTACACCTTC. Amino acid sequence: CASSFSTGPYGYTF.

This clonotype appeared many times. DNA of the CDR3: TGTGCCAGCAGTCTTGAGGGGGTAGCGGGGTCGTGGCGTGAGCAGTTCTTC. It is translated as CASSLEGVAGSWREQFF. The chain has TRBV5-6 and TRBJ2-1; the match to TRBD2 covers 8 bases. Germline CDR1 is SGHDT and CDR2 is YYEEEE. V lost 5 bases and J lost 9; bases outside the gene matches: 19. This CDR3 comprises 17 residues.

In this sample, this clonotype turned up a few times. The V call is TRBV24-1, the J call TRBJ2-5; perhaps TRBD2 as D (6 bases). V was pared by 1 base and J by 5 bases, with 16 bases between. The CDR3 covers 16 residues. From germline, CDR1 is KGHDR and CDR2 SFDVKD. CDR3 in DNA: TGTGCCACCAGTGATTTTCGGGGGTCCACGGAGGAGACCCAGTACTTC. Its translation is CATSDFRGSTEETQYF.

This clonotype was observed a handful of times. This chain connects TRBV4-1 to TRBJ2-1; D is uncertain. V was cut by 2 bases and J by 2 bases, with 13 bases left in between. The germline V gene has CDR1 MGHRA and CDR2 YSYEKL. The CDR3 has 16 amino acids. CDR3 region: CASSQPELTPYNEQFF. For the CDR3, the DNA is TGCGCCAGCAGCCAACCGGAACTAACCCCCTACAATGAGCAGTTCTTC.

The rearrangement uses TRBV20-1 and TRBJ1-1; 7 positions agree with TRBD1. V lost 5 bases and J lost 4; bases outside the gene matches: 7. Germline V gene sequence: CDR1 DFQATT, CDR2 SNEGSKA (reference sequence). The length of the CDR3 is 13 residues. Written as DNA, the CDR3 is TGCAGTGCTGATCTTCCAGGGGGCACTGAAGCTTTCTTT. This translates into CSADLPGGTEAFF.

This clonotype was observed a few times. The rearrangement uses TRBV29-1 and TRBJ2-7; weak D call: TRBD2 (6 bases). The CDR3 is 14 amino acids. V was clipped by 7 bases and J by 3 bases, with 19 bases between them. The germline V gene encodes CDR1 SQVTM and CDR2 ANQGSEA. The CDR3 DNA reads TGCAGCGCTGGAGAAGGACGCGGGGACTACGAGCAGTACTTC. Translated: CSAGEGRGDYEQYF.

The chain recombines TRBV29-1 with TRBJ2-3; D remains ambiguous. The V end was cut by 2 bases, the J end by 8 bases, with 8 bases between. This CDR3 region has 11 residues. Germline V CDR1 and CDR2: SQVTM, ANQGSEA. As DNA, the CDR3 is TGCAGCGTTGAAAGGTCTGCTACGCAGTATTTT. Protein: CSVERSATQYF.

The CDR3 region has the DNA TGCAGTGCCGCTACAGCTAGCGGGGGGCAAAAAGAGACCCAGTACTTC. Its translation is CSAATASGGQKETQYF. The chain combines TRBV20-1 with TRBJ2-5, with 11 bases that match TRBD2. Trimming at V came to 6 bases and at J to 3 bases, leaving 12 bases not matched to a gene. The CDR3 totals 16 residues. Germline CDR1 DFQATT, CDR2 SNEGSKA (reference sequence).

V gene TRBV7-9 combines with J gene TRBJ1-1; no reliable D call. CDR1 and CDR2 (germline): SEHNR, FQNEAQ (reference sequence). The CDR3 is 15 amino acids. The V end was cut by 5 bases, the J end by 1 base, with 14 bases between. The CDR3 DNA reads TGTGCCAGCAGCCGACACCTTGCCAAGAACACTGAAGCTTTCTTT. This translates into CASSRHLAKNTEAFF.

The gene calls are TRBV6-5 and TRBJ2-1; weak D call: TRBD2 (5 bases). CDR1 MNHEY and CDR2 SVGAGI come from the germline V gene. V dropped 5 bases and J dropped 6 bases, with 17 bases sitting between them. The CDR3 loop spans 15 amino acids. This CDR3 reads CASSTGGGYCNEQFF. Written as DNA, the CDR3 is TGTGCCAGCAGTACCGGAGGCGGGTACTGCAATGAGCAGTTCTTC.

This clonotype was seen a few times. The chain has TRBV27 and TRBJ1-2; 9 positions match TRBD1. The CDR3 is made up of 12 amino acids. After removal of 5 bases from V and 12 bases from J, the junction contained 7 bases not matched to a gene. Looked up from germline, CDR1 is MNHEY and CDR2 is SMNVEV (reference sequence). The CDR3 is CASSPGQGGNTF. DNA for the CDR3: TGTGCCAGCAGTCCGGGACAGGGTGGAAACACCTTC.